This section outlines one T cell receptor (beta chain) sequence together with its context. The data derive from a study of cytomegalovirus exposure and HLA in healthy donors. Method: immunoSEQ multiplex PCR; TCRdb's copy keeps in-frame clones and lacks some. The sample holds fewer than 250,000 clones, around nine tenths seen once. CDR1 is SGHNT and CDR2 is YYREEE in the germline V gene (reference sequence). This CDR3 region has 16 residues. Trimming took 4 bases from V and 1 from J; bases not matched to a gene: 6. The gene calls are TRBV5-4 and TRBJ2-5; 11 bases agree with TRBD2. The specimen was PBMCs. This clonotype was sampled from a man younger than 35 in good health and CMV-seronegative. The CDR3 nucleotides read TGTGCCAGCAGCCAGCCCCTAGCGGGAGGCCAAGAGACCCAGTACTTC. This translates into CASSQPLAGGQETQYF. Full variable domain (remainder filled in from reference TRBV5-4 and TRBJ2-5): ETGVTQSPTHLIKTRGQQVTLRCSSQSGHNTVSWYQQALGQGPQFIFQYYREEENGRGNFPPRFSGLQFPNYSSELNVNALELDDSALYLCASSQPLAGGQETQYFGPGTRLLVL.